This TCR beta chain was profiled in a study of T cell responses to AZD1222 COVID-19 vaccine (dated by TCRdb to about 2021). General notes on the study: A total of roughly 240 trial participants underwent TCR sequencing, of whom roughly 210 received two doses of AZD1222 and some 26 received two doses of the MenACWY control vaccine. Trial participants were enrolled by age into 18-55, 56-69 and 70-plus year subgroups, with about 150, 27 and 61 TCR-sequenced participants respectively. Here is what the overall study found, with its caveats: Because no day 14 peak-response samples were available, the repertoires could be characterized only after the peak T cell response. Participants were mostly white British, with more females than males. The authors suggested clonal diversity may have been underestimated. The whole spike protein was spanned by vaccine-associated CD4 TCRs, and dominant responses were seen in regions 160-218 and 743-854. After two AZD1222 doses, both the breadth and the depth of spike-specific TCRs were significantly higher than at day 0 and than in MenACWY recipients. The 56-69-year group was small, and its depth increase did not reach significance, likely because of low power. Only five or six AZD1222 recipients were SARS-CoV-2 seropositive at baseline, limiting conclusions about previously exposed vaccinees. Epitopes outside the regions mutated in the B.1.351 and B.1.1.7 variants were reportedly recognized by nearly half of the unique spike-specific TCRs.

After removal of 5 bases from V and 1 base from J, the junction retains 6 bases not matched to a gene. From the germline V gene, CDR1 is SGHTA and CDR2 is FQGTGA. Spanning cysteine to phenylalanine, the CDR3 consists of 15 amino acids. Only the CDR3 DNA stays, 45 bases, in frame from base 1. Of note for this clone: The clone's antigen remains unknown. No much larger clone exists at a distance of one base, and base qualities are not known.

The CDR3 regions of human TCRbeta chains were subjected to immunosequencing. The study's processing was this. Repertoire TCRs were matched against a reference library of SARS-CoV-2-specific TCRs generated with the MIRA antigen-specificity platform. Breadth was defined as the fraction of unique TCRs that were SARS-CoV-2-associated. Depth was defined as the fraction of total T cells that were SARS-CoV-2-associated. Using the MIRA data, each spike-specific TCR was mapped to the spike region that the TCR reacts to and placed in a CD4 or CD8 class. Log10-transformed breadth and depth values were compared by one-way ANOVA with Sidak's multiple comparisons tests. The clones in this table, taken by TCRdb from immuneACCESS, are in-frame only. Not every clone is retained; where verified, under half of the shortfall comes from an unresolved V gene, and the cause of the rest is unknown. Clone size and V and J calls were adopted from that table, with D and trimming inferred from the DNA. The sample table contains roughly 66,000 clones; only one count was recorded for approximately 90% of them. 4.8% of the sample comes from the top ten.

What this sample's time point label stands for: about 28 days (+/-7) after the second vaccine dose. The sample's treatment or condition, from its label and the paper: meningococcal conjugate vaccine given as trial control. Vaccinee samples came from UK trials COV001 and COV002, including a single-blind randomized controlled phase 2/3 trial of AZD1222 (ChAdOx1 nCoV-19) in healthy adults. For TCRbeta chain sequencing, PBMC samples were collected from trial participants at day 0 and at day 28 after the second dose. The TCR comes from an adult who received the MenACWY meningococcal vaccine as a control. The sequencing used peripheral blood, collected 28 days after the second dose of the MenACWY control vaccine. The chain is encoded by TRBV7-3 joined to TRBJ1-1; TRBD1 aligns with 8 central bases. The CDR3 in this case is CASSPHGQGNTEAFF. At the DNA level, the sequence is TGTGCCAGCAGCCCTCATGGACAGGGGAACACTGAAGCTTTCTTT.